This TCR beta chain derives from a study of T cell responses to AZD1222 COVID-19 vaccine (dated by TCRdb to the early 2020s). As for the study more broadly: A total of over 230 trial participants underwent TCR sequencing, of whom approximately 210 received two doses of AZD1222 and roughly 25 received two doses of the MenACWY control vaccine. Enrollment into the trials was organized by age into subgroups of 18-55, 56-69 and 70-plus years, and those subgroups contained approximately 160, 26 and 62 TCR-sequenced participants, respectively.

The sample's time point label, in plain terms: baseline before first vaccination. The sample's treatment or condition label, in plain terms: meningococcal conjugate vaccine given as trial control. Vaccinee samples were obtained from the UK trials COV001 and COV002, which included a single-blind randomized controlled phase 2/3 trial of AZD1222 (ChAdOx1 nCoV-19) in healthy adults. For TCRbeta chain sequencing, PBMC samples were collected from trial participants at day 0 and at day 28 after the second dose. In regard to this clone: The antigen it recognizes is unknown. Per-base qualities were not stored, and no clone one base away is much larger.

Results the study describes overall, beyond this receptor: No day 14 peak-response samples were available, so repertoires were characterized only after the peak T cell response. Epitopes outside the regions mutated in the B.1.351 and B.1.1.7 variants were reportedly recognized by nearly half of the unique spike-specific TCRs. Conclusions about previously exposed vaccinees were limited because only 5 or 6 AZD1222 recipients were SARS-CoV-2 seropositive at baseline. The vaccine-associated CD4 TCRs covered the entire spike protein, and the dominant responses fell in regions 160-218 and 743-854. Most participants were white British and females outnumbered males, and the authors suggested that clonal diversity may have been underestimated. The 56-69-year group was small, and its depth increase did not reach significance, likely because of low power. A significant rise in spike-specific TCR breadth and depth was observed after two AZD1222 doses relative to day 0 and relative to MenACWY recipients.

Inclusive of the bounding cysteine and phenylalanine, the CDR3 is 14 residues long. Kept here is only the CDR3 DNA, which spans 42 bases and is read in frame from base 1. V and J are truncated by 1 base and 3 bases respectively, leaving an intervening sequence of 10 bases. From a lookup of the germline V gene, CDR1 and CDR2 are SNHLY and FYNNEI. The CDR3 regions of human TCRbeta chains were analyzed by immunosequencing. The source study handled its data this way. TCRs in the repertoires were compared against a reference library of SARS-CoV-2-specific TCRs that had been generated with the MIRA antigen-specificity platform. Breadth was defined as the fraction of unique TCRs that were SARS-CoV-2-associated. Depth was defined as the fraction of total T cells that were SARS-CoV-2-associated. Using the MIRA data, every spike-specific TCR was mapped to the spike region that the TCR reacted to and assigned to either a CD4 or a CD8 class. Log10-transformed breadth and depth values were compared by one-way ANOVA with Sidak's multiple comparisons tests. The clones in this table, taken by TCRdb from immuneACCESS, are in-frame only. Not every clone is retained; where verified, under half of the shortfall comes from an unresolved V gene, and the cause of the rest is unknown. The DNA gave D and trimming, while V, J and clone size come from that table. Within this sample are 120,000 to 150,000 clones, with 75% to 95% of them counted one time only. Less than 3.5% of the sample is taken by the ten largest.

Here the sequenced sample was peripheral blood, taken on day 0 of MenACWY control vaccination. The V and J genes are TRBV2 and TRBJ2-7; no D gene can be assigned with confidence. The receptor's source is an adult in good health. The base sequence is TGTGCCAGCAGTGAAGAGTCGGCTAGCTACGAGCAGTACTTC. Its coded protein is CASSEESASYEQYF.